This T cell receptor beta chain comes out of a study of identical twins. TCRdb passed the 5' RACE reads through MiXCR, listing each CDR3 protein once. Of a few hundred thousand distinct CDR3 sequences in the sample, roughly 10% were seen once. V shed 2 bases and J shed 3 bases, with 10 bases lying between them. Germline loops: CDR1 SEHNR, CDR2 FQNEAQ (reference sequence). The CDR3 has 14 amino acids. This clonotype was counted at least ten times. The same sample was also used in a study of yellow fever vaccine responses in identical twins.

This sequence joins TRBV7-9 and TRBJ1-1; D possibly corresponds to TRBD1 (5 bases). What was sequenced was CD8+ T cells sorted from blood. The source of this sequence is a woman between 18 and 29 years old in good health. The CDR3: CASSLQGIDTEAFF. DNA for the CDR3: TGTGCCAGCAGCTTACAGGGAATTGACACTGAAGCTTTCTTT.